Each of the 19 T cell receptor beta chains below was sequenced from the same sample in a study of blood T cells in healthy people across ages. A second about 7 to 11 cycle PCR used barcoded and J-beta primers. One entry per CDR3 protein results from TCRdb running MiXCR on the 5' RACE reads. Counted here are about 670,000 distinct CDR3 sequences, approximately 40% occurring once; the ten biggest clones make up approximately 29%. The sequenced material came from blood. These TCRs come from a man older than 75 in good health.

This rearrangement joins TRBV15 to TRBJ2-7; TRBD2 aligns across 11 bases. V was clipped by 1 base and J by 4 bases; unmatched bases: 6. Looked up from germline, CDR1 is LNHNV and CDR2 is YYDKDF (reference sequence). The CDR3 is made up of 16 amino acids. CDR3 nucleotides: TGTGCCACCAGCAGAGCTGGGACTAGCGGAGATTACGAGCAGTACTTC. As protein: CATSRAGTSGDYEQYF.

The chain recombines TRBV7-2 with TRBJ2-1; a possible D gene is TRBD1 (5 bases). Trimming removed 8 bases at V and 2 bases at J, with 22 bases between. The CDR3 is 17 residues long. The germline CDR1 and CDR2 sequences are SGHTA and FQGNSA. In DNA, the CDR3 is TGTGCCAGCGGTCGGACACCCCATCCTACCCCCTACAATGAGCAGTTCTTC. The encoded protein is CASGRTPHPTPYNEQFF.

The chain has TRBV4-1 and TRBJ1-1, with D tentatively TRBD1 (6 bases). Trimming cost V 4 bases and J 4 bases, with 13 bases left between them. The germline V gene encodes CDR1 MGHRA and CDR2 YSYEKL. This CDR3 is 14 amino acids long. The CDR3 loop reads CASSPGQQLTEAFF. The CDR3 DNA reads as TGCGCCAGCAGCCCCGGACAGCAACTCACTGAAGCTTTCTTT.

This clonotype appeared a few times. This rearrangement joins TRBV12-3 or TRBV12-4 to TRBJ1-4; D call uncertain. This CDR3 contains 15 residues. Between the trimmed V and J ends, which lost 7 bases and 0 bases, there was a span of 12 bases. The CDR3 protein is CASTRSGSTNEKLFF. Written as DNA, the CDR3 is TGTGCCAGCACCCGGTCAGGCTCAACTAATGAAAAACTGTTTTTT.

The chain joins TRBV5-1 to TRBJ2-3; no clear D gene. Trimming took off 6 bases at V and 2 bases at J, with 13 bases between the two ends. Germline V CDR1 and CDR2: SGHRS, YFSETQ. The CDR3 is made up of 14 amino acids. The CDR3 reads CASKTPPNTDTQYF. For the CDR3, the DNA is TGCGCCAGCAAAACCCCACCCAACACAGATACGCAGTATTTT.

This clonotype has just one count. The genes are TRBV7-9 and TRBJ2-7; a weak D match, TRBD2 (6 bases). The germline V and J ends were trimmed by 1 base and 10 bases, with 14 bases remaining between them. The CDR3 has 13 amino acids. The germline V gene encodes CDR1 SEHNR and CDR2 FQNEAQ (reference sequence). The CDR3 nucleotides are TGTGCCAGCAGCTTAGTGCTGGGGGAGGCCCAGTACTTC. It specifies CASSLVLGEAQYF.

This chain links TRBV5-1 with TRBJ1-1; 10 bases align to TRBD1. Germline loops: CDR1 SGHRS, CDR2 YFSETQ. J was trimmed by 0 bases and V by 0 bases; bases with no gene match: 8. CDR3 length: 18 residues. As DNA, the CDR3 is TGCGCCAGCAGCTTGGGGCGACAGGGGGCTCGAATGAACACTGAAGCTTTCTTT. This codes for CASSLGRQGARMNTEAFF.

V gene TRBV20-1 combines with J gene TRBJ2-3, with D hard to call. Germline CDR1 is DFQATT and CDR2 is SNEGSKA (reference sequence). Trimming took 1 base from V and 2 from J, leaving 13 bases between them. This CDR3 contains 15 residues. The CDR3 DNA follows: TGCAGTGCTAGAGTGGACCAAGAACACACAGATACGCAGTATTTT. Translated: CSARVDQEHTDTQYF.

A few counts support this clonotype. V usage is TRBV3-1 and J usage is TRBJ2-4; a weak D match, TRBD2 (7 bases). The CDR3 has 19 residues. The germline CDR1 and CDR2 sequences are LGHDT and YNNKEL (reference sequence). The V and J ends lost 0 bases and 0 bases respectively, with 18 bases between them. In DNA, the CDR3 is TGTGCCAGCAGCCAAGAAGTGGGGGGGCAGGCCTTAGCCAAAAACATTCAGTACTTC. Protein product: CASSQEVGGQALAKNIQYF.

The chain joins TRBV24-1 to TRBJ2-1; 7 nucleotides match TRBD2. Germline V gene lookup returns CDR1 KGHDR and CDR2 SFDVKD. The CDR3 extends over 15 amino acids. With V trimmed by 2 bases and J by 6 bases, 6 bases remained unmatched. CDR3 residues: CATSDSGTMGNEQFF. CDR3 in DNA: TGTGCCACCAGTGATTCTGGGACTATGGGCAATGAGCAGTTCTTC.

This rearrangement joins TRBV5-6 to TRBJ2-3; TRBD2 matches 8 bases. The CDR3 length is 15 residues. The V and J ends lost 4 bases and 5 bases, in that order; junction bases with no gene match: 9. Germline lookup yields CDR1 SGHDT and CDR2 YYEEEE. The CDR3 loop reads CASSAPGGVGDTQYF. For the CDR3, the DNA is TGTGCCAGCAGCGCCCCGGGGGGGGTCGGAGATACGCAGTATTTT.

This clonotype was seen more than once but under ten times. The V gene is TRBV4-3, the J gene TRBJ2-5; 10 bases are a match to TRBD2. V shed 3 bases, J shed 4 bases, and the junction held 14 bases outside the gene matches. Looked up from germline, CDR1 is LGHNA and CDR2 is YSLEER. This CDR3 has 18 amino acids. The CDR3 here is CASSQSRGASGSRETQYF. The CDR3 DNA reads TGCGCCAGCAGCCAGTCACGGGGGGCTAGCGGGAGCCGAGAGACCCAGTACTTC.

This clonotype was seen a few times. This chain joins TRBV4-1 and TRBJ2-1; 8 nucleotides match TRBD2. The trim removed 4 bases at V and 7 bases at J, leaving 6 bases unmatched. The CDR3 covers 14 residues. Germline V gene data show CDR1 as MGHRA and CDR2 as YSYEKL. CDR3 loop: CASSLRGGWNEQFF. The CDR3 DNA follows: TGCGCCAGCAGCCTCCGCGGGGGGTGGAATGAGCAGTTCTTC.

The CDR3 bases are TGCAGTGTTTTACTCGGGACAGGGGTCAATCAGCCCCAGCATTTT. It yields the protein CSVLLGTGVNQPQHF. This chain links TRBV20-1 with TRBJ1-5; 10 nucleotides match TRBD1. V was clipped by 7 bases and J by 3 bases; unmatched bases: 9. Germline V gene data show CDR1 as DFQATT and CDR2 as SNEGSKA (reference sequence). The CDR3 is 15 residues long.

The V and J genes are TRBV3-1 and TRBJ2-2, with TRBD2 as a possible D gene (6 bases). Between the trimmed V and J ends, which lost 6 bases and 4 bases, there was a span of 9 bases. The CDR3 runs to 13 residues. The germline gives CDR1 LGHDT, CDR2 YNNKEL (reference sequence). CDR3 nucleotides: TGTGCCAGCAGTCCCGGGAGCACCGGGGAGCTGTTTTTT. Residues: CASSPGSTGELFF.

A single count supports this clonotype. Since a much larger clone is just one base distant, this may be a read error. The chain employs TRBV28 and TRBJ2-6, with D maybe TRBD2 (6 bases). Looked up from germline, CDR1 is MDHEN and CDR2 is SYDVKM. CDR3 length: 14 residues. The CDR3 sequence is CASSSGAGANVPTF. CDR3 in DNA: TGTGCCAGCAGTTCGGGAGCTGGGGCCAACGTCCCGACTTTC.

This sequence joins TRBV6-2 or TRBV6-3 and TRBJ2-1; TRBD2 might be the D (5 bases). V shed 2 bases and J shed 15 bases, with 11 bases lying between them. The CDR3 length is 11 residues. The V gene's germline CDR1 is MNHEY and CDR2 SVGEGT. CDR3 residues: CASSYADYRFF. CDR3 bases: TGTGCCAGCAGTTACGCAGACTATCGGTTCTTC.

This clonotype occurred a few times. The V gene is TRBV7-2, the J gene TRBJ2-5; weak D call: TRBD1 (5 bases). Trimming took 1 base from V and 4 from J, leaving 10 bases between them. The CDR3 is 14 amino acids. Germline-derived CDR1 and CDR2 are SGHTA and FQGNSA. The CDR3 nucleotides read TGTGCCAGCAGCTTAGTGCTCCAGGGAGAGACCCAGTACTTC. Translating it yields CASSLVLQGETQYF. The variable domain in full, with the rest retrieved from reference TRBV7-2 and TRBJ2-5, is GAGVSQSPSNKVTEKGKDVELRCDPISGHTALYWYRQSLGQGLEFLIYFQGNSAPDKSGLPSDRFSAERTGGSVSTLTIQRTQQEDSAVYLCASSLVLQGETQYFGPGTRLLVL.

The chain is built from TRBV6-6 and TRBJ2-3; TRBD2 matches 13 bases. CDR3 length: 16 amino acids. The germline CDR1 and CDR2 sequences are MNHNY and SVGAGI (reference sequence). J gave up 4 bases and V 11 bases, and 12 bases lay outside the gene matches. The CDR3 here is CAGRTSGSVSADTQYF. Here the CDR3 DNA reads TGTGCCGGCCGGACTAGCGGGAGTGTTAGCGCAGATACGCAGTATTTT.